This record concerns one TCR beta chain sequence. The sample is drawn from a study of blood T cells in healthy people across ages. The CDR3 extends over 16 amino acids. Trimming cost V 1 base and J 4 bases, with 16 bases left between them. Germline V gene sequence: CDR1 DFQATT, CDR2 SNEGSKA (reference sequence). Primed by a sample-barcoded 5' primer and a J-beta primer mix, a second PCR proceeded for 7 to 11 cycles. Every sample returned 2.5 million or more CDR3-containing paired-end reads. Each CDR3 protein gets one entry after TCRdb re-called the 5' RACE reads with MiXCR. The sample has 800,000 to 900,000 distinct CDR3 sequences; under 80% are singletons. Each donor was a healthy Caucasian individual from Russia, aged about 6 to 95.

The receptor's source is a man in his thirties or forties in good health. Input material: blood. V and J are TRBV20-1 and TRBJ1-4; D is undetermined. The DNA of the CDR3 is TGCAGTGCTAGAGTGGGTTATAGGTCGATTAATGAAAAACTGTTTTTT. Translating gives CSARVGYRSINEKLFF.